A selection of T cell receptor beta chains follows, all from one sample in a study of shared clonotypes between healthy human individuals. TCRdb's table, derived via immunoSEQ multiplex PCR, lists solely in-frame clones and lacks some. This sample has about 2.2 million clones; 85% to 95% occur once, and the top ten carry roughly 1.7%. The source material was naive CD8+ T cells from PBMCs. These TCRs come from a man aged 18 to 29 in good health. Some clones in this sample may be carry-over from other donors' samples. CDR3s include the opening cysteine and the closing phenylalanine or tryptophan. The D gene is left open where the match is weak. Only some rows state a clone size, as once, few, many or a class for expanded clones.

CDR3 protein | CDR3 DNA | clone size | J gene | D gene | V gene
CASSLGDTGANVLTF | TGTGCCAGCAGCTTAGGCGATACTGGGGCCAACGTCCTGACTTTC | . | TRBJ2-6 | . | TRBV7-9
CASSLDPEGYTIYF | TGTGCCAGCAGCTTAGATCCCGAGGGCTACACCATATATTTT | . | TRBJ1-3 | . | TRBV11-2
CASSSRPSYEQYF | TGTGCCAGCAGCTCCCGCCCCTCCTACGAGCAGTACTTC | . | TRBJ2-7 | . | TRBV9
CASSLGGGVKNIQYF | TGTGCCAGCAGTTTAGGTGGGGGGGTAAAAAACATTCAGTACTTC | . | TRBJ2-4 | TRBD2 | TRBV28
CASSPSGRADNEQFF | TGTGCCAGCAGCCCTAGCGGGAGGGCGGACAATGAGCAGTTCTTC | . | TRBJ2-1 | TRBD2 | TRBV5-6
CASSVDRTAGAFF | TGTGCCAGCAGTGTTGACAGGACCGCGGGAGCTTTCTTT | . | TRBJ1-1 | . | TRBV6-1
CASSHTGQPNTEAFF | TGCGCCAGCAGCCATACTGGACAGCCGAACACTGAAGCTTTCTTT | . | TRBJ1-1 | . | TRBV4-3
CASTDRRWTSGRYNNEQFF | TGTGCCAGCACCGATCGTCGGTGGACTAGCGGGAGATACAACAATGAGCAGTTCTTC | . | TRBJ2-1 | TRBD2 | TRBV28
CASSPRGQGNEQYF | TGTGCCAGCAGTCCCAGGGGGCAGGGTAACGAGCAGTACTTC | once | TRBJ2-7 | TRBD1 | TRBV27
CSVGAGARWSGELFF | TGCAGCGTTGGTGCGGGGGCGCGTTGGTCCGGGGAGCTGTTTTTT | . | TRBJ2-2 | . | TRBV29-1
CASSLAGGGTSYEQYF | TGTGCCAGCAGTTTAGCCGGGGGCGGAACCTCCTACGAGCAGTACTTC | . | TRBJ2-7 | . | TRBV27
CASSLYNRVSDGYTF | TGTGCCAGCAGTTTATACAACAGGGTTTCGGATGGCTACACCTTC | . | TRBJ1-2 | . | TRBV28
CASSLRTGDYNEQFF | TGTGCCAGCAGTTTAAGGACAGGGGATTACAATGAGCAGTTCTTC | . | TRBJ2-1 | TRBD1 | TRBV27
CASSSRPGTGGTEAFF | TGTGCCAGCAGCTCACGTCCCGGGACAGGGGGTACTGAAGCTTTCTTT | . | TRBJ1-1 | TRBD1 | TRBV7-9
CASSLGLGISYNEQFF | TGTGCCAGCAGCTTAGGCTTGGGGATCTCCTACAATGAGCAGTTCTTC | . | TRBJ2-1 | . | TRBV11-2
CATLSNTEAFF | TGTGCCACCCTTTCCAACACTGAAGCTTTCTTT | . | TRBJ1-1 | . | TRBV6-1
CASSENQGLGQTQYF | TGCGCCAGCAGCGAAAACCAGGGGTTAGGACAGACCCAGTACTTC | . | TRBJ2-5 | . | TRBV4-3
CASSYSRGMKETQYF | TGTGCCAGCAGTTATTCTCGGGGGATGAAGGAGACCCAGTACTTC | . | TRBJ2-5 | . | TRBV6-5
CSGREAVTGELFF | TGCAGCGGACGGGAGGCGGTCACCGGGGAGCTGTTTTTT | . | TRBJ2-2 | TRBD2 | TRBV29-1
CATSRAESGTFF | TGTGCCACCAGCAGAGCGGAATCAGGGACTTTCTTT | . | TRBJ1-1 | . | TRBV15
CASSQDYGGPNQPQHF | TGCGCCAGCAGCCAAGATTACGGGGGCCCCAATCAGCCCCAGCATTTT | . | TRBJ1-5 | . | TRBV4-3
CASRPGVQRLTQETQYF | TGTGCCAGCAGACCGGGGGTCCAGCGACTGACCCAAGAGACCCAGTACTTC | . | TRBJ2-5 | . | TRBV28
CASSQARRWEQYF | TGTGCCAGCAGCCAAGCCCGCCGCTGGGAGCAGTACTTC | . | TRBJ2-7 | . | TRBV14
CASSQDLRATFYGYTF | TGCGCCAGCAGCCAAGACCTTCGGGCCACTTTCTATGGCTACACCTTC | . | TRBJ1-2 | . | TRBV4-1
CASRKVGPPYNEQFF | TGTGCCAGTAGGAAGGTCGGACCTCCCTACAATGAGCAGTTCTTC | . | TRBJ2-1 | . | TRBV19
CATLGQGYNEQFF | TGTGCCACCCTGGGACAGGGATACAATGAGCAGTTCTTC | . | TRBJ2-1 | TRBD1 | TRBV6-5
CASSQDEWDSRIYGYTF | TGCGCCAGCAGCCAAGATGAGTGGGACAGTAGAATCTATGGCTACACCTTC | . | TRBJ1-2 | TRBD1 | TRBV4-3
CASSAGLADYEQYF | TGTGCCAGCAGCGCCGGACTAGCGGACTACGAGCAGTACTTC | . | TRBJ2-7 | TRBD2 | TRBV9
CASSPGRGGYEQYF | TGCGCCAGCAGCCCAGGTAGGGGGGGCTACGAGCAGTACTTC | . | TRBJ2-7 | . | TRBV4-3
CASSQGGGTGELFF | TGCGCCAGCAGCCAAGGCGGAGGAACCGGGGAGCTGTTTTTT | . | TRBJ2-2 | . | TRBV4-1
CASSDRGQGGYTF | TGTGCCAGCAGTGATCGAGGGCAGGGGGGCTACACCTTC | . | TRBJ1-2 | . | TRBV25-1
CASQQWGLTEQETQYF | TGTGCCAGCCAGCAATGGGGACTAACAGAACAAGAGACCCAGTACTTC | . | TRBJ2-5 | TRBD2 | TRBV2
CASSEPGQGIEAFF | TGTGCCAGCAGCGAACCGGGACAGGGTATCGAAGCTTTCTTT | . | TRBJ1-1 | TRBD1 | TRBV9
CASSLVRDRGQSYTF | TGTGCCAGCAGCTTAGTAAGGGACAGGGGGCAAAGCTACACCTTC | . | TRBJ1-2 | TRBD1 | TRBV7-9
CASTTAQGQRNEQFF | TGTGCCAGCACCACAGCCCAGGGACAGAGGAATGAGCAGTTCTTC | . | TRBJ2-1 | . | TRBV21-1
CASSSHPPRITNTGELFF | TGCGCCAGCAGCAGCCACCCGCCACGGATTACTAACACCGGGGAGCTGTTTTTT | . | TRBJ2-2 | . | TRBV5-1
CAWSTTGSWFSEQYF | TGTGCCTGGAGTACCACCGGGTCCTGGTTTTCCGAGCAGTACTTC | . | TRBJ2-7 | . | TRBV30
CASTSPPRTSGQRSYNEQFF | TGTGCCAGTACCTCCCCCCCCAGGACTAGCGGGCAAAGATCCTACAATGAGCAGTTCTTC | . | TRBJ2-1 | TRBD2 | TRBV19
CASSPLLYSNQPQHF | TGTGCCAGCAGTCCGCTCCTTTATAGCAATCAGCCCCAGCATTTT | . | TRBJ1-5 | . | TRBV27
CASSGAESSYNEQFF | TGTGCCAGCAGTGGAGCTGAGAGCTCCTACAATGAGCAGTTCTTC | . | TRBJ2-1 | . | TRBV28
CASSEGFHTEAFF | TGTGCCAGCAGCGAGGGGTTTCACACTGAAGCTTTCTTT | . | TRBJ1-1 | . | TRBV7-6
CASSLSGAGANVLTF | TGTGCCAGCAGCTTATCGGGTGCTGGGGCCAACGTCCTGACTTTC | . | TRBJ2-6 | . | TRBV11-2
CASSQGLGVGTKNIQYF | TGCGCCAGCAGCCAGGGGTTAGGGGTGGGGACCAAAAACATTCAGTACTTC | . | TRBJ2-4 | . | TRBV4-3
CASIGGQAHEQFF | TGTGCCAGCATTGGGGGACAGGCCCATGAGCAGTTCTTC | . | TRBJ2-1 | TRBD1 | TRBV2
CASSLGTGWSYEQYF | TGTGCCAGCAGTTTAGGGACAGGGTGGTCCTACGAGCAGTACTTC | . | TRBJ2-7 | TRBD1 | TRBV27
CASPGPGTDTQYF | TGTGCCAGCCCGGGACCGGGGACAGATACGCAGTATTTT | . | TRBJ2-3 | . | TRBV6-9
CASSSGTPGYTF | TGTGCCAGCAGTTCCGGGACGCCGGGCTACACCTTC | . | TRBJ1-2 | . | TRBV28
CASSLVHPHVGNTGELFF | TGCGCCAGCAGCTTGGTTCACCCGCACGTTGGGAACACCGGGGAGCTGTTTTTT | . | TRBJ2-2 | . | TRBV5-1
CASSIGAGGDETQYF | TGTGCCAGTAGTATTGGGGCTGGGGGGGACGAGACCCAGTACTTC | . | TRBJ2-5 | TRBD2 | TRBV19